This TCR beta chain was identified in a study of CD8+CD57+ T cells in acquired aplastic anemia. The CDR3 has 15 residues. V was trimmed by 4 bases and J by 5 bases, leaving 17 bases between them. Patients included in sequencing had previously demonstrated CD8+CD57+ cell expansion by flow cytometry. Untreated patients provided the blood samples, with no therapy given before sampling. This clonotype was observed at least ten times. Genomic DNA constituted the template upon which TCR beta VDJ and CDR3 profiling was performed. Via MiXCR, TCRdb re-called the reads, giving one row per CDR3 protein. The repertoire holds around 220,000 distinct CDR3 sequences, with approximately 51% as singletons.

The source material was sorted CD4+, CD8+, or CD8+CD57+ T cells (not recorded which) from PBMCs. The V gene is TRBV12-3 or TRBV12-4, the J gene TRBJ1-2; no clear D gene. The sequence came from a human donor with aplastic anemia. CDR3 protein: CASSSFRFKLYGYTF. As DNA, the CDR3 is TGTGCCAGCAGTTCCTTCCGCTTTAAGCTTTATGGCTACACCTTC.